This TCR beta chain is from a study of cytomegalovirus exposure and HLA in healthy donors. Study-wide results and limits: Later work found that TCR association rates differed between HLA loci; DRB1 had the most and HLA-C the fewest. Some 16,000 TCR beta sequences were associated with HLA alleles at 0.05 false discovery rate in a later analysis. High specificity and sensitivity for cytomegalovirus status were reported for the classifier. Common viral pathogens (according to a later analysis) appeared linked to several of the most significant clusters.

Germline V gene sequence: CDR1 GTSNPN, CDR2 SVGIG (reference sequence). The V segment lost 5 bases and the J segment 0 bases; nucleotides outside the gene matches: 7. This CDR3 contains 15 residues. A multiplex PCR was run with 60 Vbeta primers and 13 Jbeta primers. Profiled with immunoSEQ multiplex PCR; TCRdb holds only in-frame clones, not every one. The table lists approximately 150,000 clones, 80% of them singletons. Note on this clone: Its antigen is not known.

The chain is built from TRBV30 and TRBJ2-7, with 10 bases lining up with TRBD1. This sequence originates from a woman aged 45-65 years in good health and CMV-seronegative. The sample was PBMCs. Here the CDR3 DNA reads TGTGCCTGGGACGGACGGGACAGGGGCTCCTACGAGCAGTACTTC. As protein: CAWDGRDRGSYEQYF.